Each of the 6 T cell receptor beta chains below was sequenced from the same sample in a study of shared clonotypes between healthy human individuals. CD45RO negativity and positive selection for CCR7 defined naive CD8 cells, a population that excluded terminally differentiated effector memory CD45RA+ cells. Clones were sequenced by immunoSEQ multiplex PCR, and TCRdb holds only the in-frame ones, with some missing. The repertoire holds over 2 million clones, with roughly 95% as singletons. What was sequenced was naive CD8+ T cells sorted from blood. These receptors all come from a man aged 18 to 30 in good health.

The chain combines TRBV2 with TRBJ2-2; 8 bases are shared with TRBD1. The CDR3 runs to 18 residues. Germline assignment: CDR1 SNHLY and CDR2 FYNNEI. V gave up 0 bases and J gave up 3 bases; unmatched junction bases: 9. Here the CDR3 reads CASSEAFRQGADTGELFF. Written as DNA, the CDR3 is TGTGCCAGCAGTGAAGCCTTTCGGCAGGGGGCGGACACCGGGGAGCTGTTTTTT.

This chain connects TRBV2 to TRBJ1-4; TRBD1 matches at 8 bases. The V gene end was trimmed by 7 bases and the J gene end by 5 bases; junction bases not matched to a gene: 3. Germline CDR1 reads SNHLY; CDR2 reads FYNNEI. The CDR3 sequence is 13 residues long. The CDR3 nucleotides read TGTGCCAGCATTCGGACAGGGAATGAAAAACTGTTTTTT. Its protein product is CASIRTGNEKLFF.

This chain uses TRBV6-6 with TRBJ2-1; no clear D. There are 15 residues in the CDR3. Per germline, CDR1 MNHNY and CDR2 SVGAGI (reference sequence). The ends were cut back, 4 bases at V and 2 bases at J, with 12 bases in the middle. In DNA form, the CDR3 reads TGTGCCAGCAGTTCTGTCGACGCAACCTACAATGAGCAGTTCTTC. This codes for CASSSVDATYNEQFF.

This sequence joins TRBV21-1 and TRBJ2-2. TRBV21-1 is a known pseudogene. The CDR3 is made up of 18 amino acids. CDR3 loop: CASSKEKGRRDNTGELFF. CDR3 DNA sequence: TGTGCCAGCAGCAAAGAAAAAGGGCGCAGGGACAACACCGGGGAGCTGTTTTTT.

Only one count was recorded for this clone. The chain couples TRBV9 to TRBJ2-2; D ambiguous. This CDR3 spans 12 amino acids. Trimming removed 4 bases from V and 6 bases from J, with 7 bases in between. Germline V lookup: CDR1 SGDLS, CDR2 YYNGEE. As DNA, the CDR3 is TGTGCCAGCAGCCTGCCCGCCGGGGAGCTGTTTTTT. It is translated as CASSLPAGELFF.

The chain carries TRBV16 and TRBJ2-2; 8 positions agree with TRBD1. This CDR3 comprises 18 residues. The V and J ends lost 1 base and 1 base, in that order; junction bases with no gene match: 8. From germline, CDR1 is KGHSY and CDR2 FQNENV. CDR3 protein: CASSQWDGTGMNTGELFF. The CDR3 bases are TGTGCCAGCAGCCAATGGGATGGGACAGGAATGAACACCGGGGAGCTGTTTTTT.